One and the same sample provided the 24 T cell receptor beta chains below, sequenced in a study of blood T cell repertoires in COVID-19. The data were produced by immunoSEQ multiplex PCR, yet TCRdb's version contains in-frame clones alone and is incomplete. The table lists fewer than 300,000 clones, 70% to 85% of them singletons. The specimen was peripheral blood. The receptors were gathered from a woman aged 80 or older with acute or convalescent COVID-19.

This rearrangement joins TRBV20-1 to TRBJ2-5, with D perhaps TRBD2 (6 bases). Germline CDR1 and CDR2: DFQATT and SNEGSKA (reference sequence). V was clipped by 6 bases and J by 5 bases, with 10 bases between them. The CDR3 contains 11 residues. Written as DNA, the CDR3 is TGCAGTGCCCCCCGGGGGGAGACCCAGTACTTC. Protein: CSAPRGETQYF.

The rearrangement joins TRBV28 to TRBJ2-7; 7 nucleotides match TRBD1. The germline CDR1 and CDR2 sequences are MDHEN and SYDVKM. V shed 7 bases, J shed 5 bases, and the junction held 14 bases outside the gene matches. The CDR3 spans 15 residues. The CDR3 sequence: CASTQPSTGSDEQYF. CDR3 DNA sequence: TGTGCCAGCACCCAACCCTCGACAGGGTCCGACGAGCAGTACTTC.

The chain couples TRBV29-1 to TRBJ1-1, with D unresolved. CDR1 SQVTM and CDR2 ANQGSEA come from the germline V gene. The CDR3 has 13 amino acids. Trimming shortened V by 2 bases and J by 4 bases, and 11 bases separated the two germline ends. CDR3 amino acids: CSVESHSSTEAFF. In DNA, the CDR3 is TGCAGCGTTGAATCCCACTCGTCCACTGAAGCTTTCTTT.

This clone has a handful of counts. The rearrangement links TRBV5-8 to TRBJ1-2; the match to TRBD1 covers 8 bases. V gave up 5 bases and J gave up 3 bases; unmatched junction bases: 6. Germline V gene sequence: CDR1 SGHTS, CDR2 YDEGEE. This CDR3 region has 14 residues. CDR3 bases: TGTGCCAGCAGTGTACAGGGGGTTTACTATGGCTACACCTTC. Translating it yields CASSVQGVYYGYTF.

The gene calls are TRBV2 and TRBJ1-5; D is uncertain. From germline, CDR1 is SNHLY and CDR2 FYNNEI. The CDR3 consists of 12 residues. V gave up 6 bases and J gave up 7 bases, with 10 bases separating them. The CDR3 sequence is CASSLIEQPQHF. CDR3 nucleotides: TGTGCCAGCAGCCTAATTGAGCAGCCCCAGCATTTT.

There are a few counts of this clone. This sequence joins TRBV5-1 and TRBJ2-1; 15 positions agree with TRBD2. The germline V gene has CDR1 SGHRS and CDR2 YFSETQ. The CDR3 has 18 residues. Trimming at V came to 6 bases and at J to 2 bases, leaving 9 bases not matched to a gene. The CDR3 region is CASTFRGTSGRPYNEQFF. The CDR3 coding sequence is TGCGCCAGCACGTTCCGAGGGACTAGCGGGAGGCCCTACAATGAGCAGTTCTTC.

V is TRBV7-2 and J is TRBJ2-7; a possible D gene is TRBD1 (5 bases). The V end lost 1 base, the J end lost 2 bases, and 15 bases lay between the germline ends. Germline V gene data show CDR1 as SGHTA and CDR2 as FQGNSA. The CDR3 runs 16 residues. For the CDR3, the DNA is TGTGCCAGCAGCTTAGGGGGCAGGAATAGGGCCTACGAGCAGTACTTC. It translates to CASSLGGRNRAYEQYF.

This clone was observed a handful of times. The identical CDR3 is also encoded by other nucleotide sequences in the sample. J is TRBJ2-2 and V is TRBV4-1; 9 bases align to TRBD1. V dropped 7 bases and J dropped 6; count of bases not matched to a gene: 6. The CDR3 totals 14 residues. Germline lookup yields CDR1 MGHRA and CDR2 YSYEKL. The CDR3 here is CASNRDRVAGELFF. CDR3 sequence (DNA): TGCGCCAGCAACCGGGACAGGGTGGCCGGGGAGCTGTTTTTT.

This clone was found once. CDR3 residues: CASRTDSSYNSPLHF. The CDR3 DNA reads TGTGCCAGCAGAACCGATAGCTCCTATAATTCACCCCTCCACTTT. V gene TRBV6-6 combines with J gene TRBJ1-6, with D hard to call. This CDR3 region has 15 residues. V lost 6 bases and J 0 bases, leaving 9 bases between the germline ends. Germline V gene lookup returns CDR1 MNHNY and CDR2 SVGAGI (reference sequence).

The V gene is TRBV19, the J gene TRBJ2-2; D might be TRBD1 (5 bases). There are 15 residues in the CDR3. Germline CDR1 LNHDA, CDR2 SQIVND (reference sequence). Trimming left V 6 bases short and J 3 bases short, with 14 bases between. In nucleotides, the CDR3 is TGTGCCAGTAGGCTCAACAGGTACGACACCGGGGAGCTGTTTTTT. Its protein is CASRLNRYDTGELFF.

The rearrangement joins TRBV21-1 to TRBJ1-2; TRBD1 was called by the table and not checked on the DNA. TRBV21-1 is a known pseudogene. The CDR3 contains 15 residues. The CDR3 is CASSKGGRVIRGYTF. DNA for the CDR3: TGTGCCAGCAGCAAAGGGGGCAGGGTAATACGTGGCTACACCTTC.

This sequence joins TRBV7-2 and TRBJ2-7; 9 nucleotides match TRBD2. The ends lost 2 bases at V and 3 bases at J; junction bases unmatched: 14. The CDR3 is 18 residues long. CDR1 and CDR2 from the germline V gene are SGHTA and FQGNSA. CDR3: CASSLRAGGPAFGYEQYF. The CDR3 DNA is TGTGCCAGCAGCTTAAGGGCGGGAGGGCCGGCTTTTGGCTACGAGCAGTACTTC.

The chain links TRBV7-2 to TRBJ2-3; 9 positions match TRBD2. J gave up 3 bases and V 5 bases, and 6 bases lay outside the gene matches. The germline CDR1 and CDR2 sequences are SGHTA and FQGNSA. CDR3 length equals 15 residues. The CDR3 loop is CASSPSGRRTDTQYF. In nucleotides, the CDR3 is TGTGCCAGCAGCCCCAGCGGGAGGAGAACAGATACGCAGTATTTT. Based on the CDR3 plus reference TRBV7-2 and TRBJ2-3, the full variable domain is GAGVSQSPSNKVTEKGKDVELRCDPISGHTALYWYRQSLGQGLEFLIYFQGNSAPDKSGLPSDRFSAERTGGSVSTLTIQRTQQEDSAVYLCASSPSGRRTDTQYFGPGTRLTVL.

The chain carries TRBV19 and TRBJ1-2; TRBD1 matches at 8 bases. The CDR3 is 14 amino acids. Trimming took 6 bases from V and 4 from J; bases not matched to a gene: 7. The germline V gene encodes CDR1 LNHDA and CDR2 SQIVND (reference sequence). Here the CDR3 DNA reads TGTGCCAGTAGACACGGACAGGGAGGCTATGGCTACACCTTC. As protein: CASRHGQGGYGYTF.

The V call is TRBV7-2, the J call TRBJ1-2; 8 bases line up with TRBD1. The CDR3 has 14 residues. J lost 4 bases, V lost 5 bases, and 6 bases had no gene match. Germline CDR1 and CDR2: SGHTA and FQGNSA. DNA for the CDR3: TGTGCCAGCAGCACCCAGGGACAGGTCTATGGCTACACCTTC. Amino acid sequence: CASSTQGQVYGYTF.

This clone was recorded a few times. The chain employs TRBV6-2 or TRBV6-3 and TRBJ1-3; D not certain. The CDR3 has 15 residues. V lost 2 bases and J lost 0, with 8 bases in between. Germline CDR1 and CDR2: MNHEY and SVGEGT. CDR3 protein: CASSYMATSGNTIYF. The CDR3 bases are TGTGCCAGCAGTTACATGGCCACCTCTGGAAACACCATATATTTT.

CDR3 sequence: CASSSPWQVTSTDTQYF. The CDR3 DNA reads TGTGCCAGCAGCTCTCCTTGGCAGGTCACTAGCACAGATACGCAGTATTTT. The rearrangement uses TRBV9 and TRBJ2-3; D is ambiguous. The CDR3 covers 17 residues. The V gene lost 4 bases and the J gene lost 0 bases, with 18 bases spanning the gap. The germline gives CDR1 SGDLS, CDR2 YYNGEE.

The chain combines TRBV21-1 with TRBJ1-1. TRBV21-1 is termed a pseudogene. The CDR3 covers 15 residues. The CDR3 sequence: CASSKETRNCTEAFF. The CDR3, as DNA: TGTGCCAGCAGCAAAGAGACTAGGAATTGTACTGAAGCTTTCTTT.

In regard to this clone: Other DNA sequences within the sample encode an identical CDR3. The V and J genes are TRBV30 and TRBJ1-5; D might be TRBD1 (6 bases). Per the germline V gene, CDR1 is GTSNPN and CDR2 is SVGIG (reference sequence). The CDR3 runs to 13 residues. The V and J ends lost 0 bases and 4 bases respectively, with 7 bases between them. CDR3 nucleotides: TGTGCCTGGAGTGTAAGGGGGAATCAGCCCCAGCATTTT. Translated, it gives CAWSVRGNQPQHF.

The CDR3, as DNA: TGTGCCAGCAGTTACCCGGGTACTAACACCATATATTTT. Translating gives CASSYPGTNTIYF. The V and J genes are TRBV6-6 and TRBJ1-3; unclear D gene. The V end was cut by 2 bases, the J end by 7 bases, with 9 bases between. The CDR3 length is 13 residues. Germline V CDR1 and CDR2: MNHNY, SVGAGI (reference sequence).

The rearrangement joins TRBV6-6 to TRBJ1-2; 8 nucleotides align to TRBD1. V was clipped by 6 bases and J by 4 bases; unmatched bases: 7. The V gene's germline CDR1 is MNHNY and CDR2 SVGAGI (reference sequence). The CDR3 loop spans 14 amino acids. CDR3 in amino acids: CASRSQGAFYGYTF. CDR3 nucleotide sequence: TGTGCCAGCAGATCCCAGGGGGCGTTCTATGGCTACACCTTC.

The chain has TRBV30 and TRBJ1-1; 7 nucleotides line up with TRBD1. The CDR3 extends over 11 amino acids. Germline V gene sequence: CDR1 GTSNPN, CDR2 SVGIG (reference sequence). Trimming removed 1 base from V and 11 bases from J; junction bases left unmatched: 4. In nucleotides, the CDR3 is TGTGCCTGGAGTGACTGGGGACAGGCTTTCTTT. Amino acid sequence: CAWSDWGQAFF.

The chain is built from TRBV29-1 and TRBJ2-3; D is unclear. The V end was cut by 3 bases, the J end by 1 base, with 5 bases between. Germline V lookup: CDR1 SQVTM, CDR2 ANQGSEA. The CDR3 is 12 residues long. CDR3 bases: TGCAGCGTTGAGTTCGGCACAGATACGCAGTATTTT. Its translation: CSVEFGTDTQYF.

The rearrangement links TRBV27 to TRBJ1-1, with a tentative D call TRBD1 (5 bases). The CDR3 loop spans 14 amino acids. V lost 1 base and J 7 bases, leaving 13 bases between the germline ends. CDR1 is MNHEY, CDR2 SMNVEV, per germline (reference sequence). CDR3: CASSLLGQRGEAFF. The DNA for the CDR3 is TGTGCCAGCAGTTTATTAGGCCAAAGGGGTGAAGCTTTCTTT.